This T cell receptor beta chain was captured by sequencing in a study of cytomegalovirus exposure and HLA in healthy donors. The study, taken as a whole, reports: Indistinguishable V segments, including TRBV6-2 and TRBV6-3, were excluded.

Comments on this clone: Its antigen is not known.

The CDR3 length is 15 residues. Trimming took 4 bases from V and 7 from J; bases not matched to a gene: 5. Germline V CDR1 and CDR2: SGHDN, FVKESK. The primer mix had 60 Vbeta and 13 Jbeta primers. Assay: immunoSEQ multiplex PCR; the TCRdb copy retains only in-frame clones and omits some. Of some 150,000 clones listed, more than 75% were seen once; the top ten hold about 8.6%. The receptor was derived from a woman aged 45-65 years in good health and CMV-seropositive. The chain uses TRBV14 and TRBJ2-1; 12 bases agree with TRBD2. The sequenced sample was PBMCs. The chain's CDR3 is CASSPLAGGPNEQFF. The CDR3, as DNA: TGTGCCAGCAGCCCTCTAGCGGGAGGGCCTAATGAGCAGTTCTTC.